This entry is about one T cell receptor beta chain. Sequencing was performed with immunoSEQ multiplex PCR; in TCRdb, only in-frame clones are kept and a portion is missing. In the table there are about 68,000 clones, 91% of which are singletons. The data were obtained in a study of T cell changes during pregnancy in multiple sclerosis. This CDR3 comprises 17 residues. Unmatched junction bases numbered 11, after V lost 1 base and J lost 5 bases. Germline loops: CDR1 SGHVS, CDR2 FQNEAQ. The sequence came from a female donor with multiple sclerosis, enrolled in a pregnancy study. The material was peripheral blood, obtained in the first trimester of pregnancy. The chain links TRBV7-8 to TRBJ1-3; the match to TRBD1 covers 7 bases. The CDR3 loop is CASSLVQGTDSRNTIYF. In nucleotides, the CDR3 is TGTGCCAGCAGCTTAGTACAGGGGACCGATTCGAGAAACACCATATATTTT.